This is a list of T cell receptor beta chains from one sample in a study of cytomegalovirus exposure and HLA in healthy donors. TCRdb's table, derived via immunoSEQ multiplex PCR, lists solely in-frame clones and lacks some. The sample holds about 120,000 clones; roughly 80% are singletons and the top ten take around 2%. Source material: PBMCs. These receptor sequences come from a man aged 25-40 years in good health and CMV-seronegative. CDR3s include the opening cysteine and the closing phenylalanine or tryptophan. Fields, in order: clone size, D gene, V gene, J gene, CDR3 protein, CDR3 DNA. D genes are given only for firm matches. Size values are once, few and many counts, or a class for expanded clones, and some rows have none.

-	-	TRBV5-1	TRBJ2-5	CASSFTGRGEETQYF	TGCGCCAGCAGCTTTACAGGGCGCGGCGAAGAGACCCAGTACTTC
few	-	TRBV20-1	TRBJ1-1	CSARGATEAFF	TGCAGTGCTAGGGGGGCCACTGAAGCTTTCTTT
-	TRBD2	TRBV28	TRBJ2-5	CASLGSSGGETQYF	TGTGCCAGCCTCGGCTCTAGCGGGGGGGAGACCCAGTACTTC
-	-	TRBV14	TRBJ1-2	CASSHPGDYTF	TGTGCCAGCAGCCACCCGGGGGACTACACCTTC
-	TRBD2	TRBV6-1	TRBJ2-3	CASSERGLAGGSTDTQYF	TGTGCCAGCAGTGAAAGAGGACTAGCGGGGGGAAGCACAGATACGCAGTATTTT
few	TRBD1	TRBV10-3	TRBJ2-2	CASSLQTGDTGELFF	TGTGCCAGCAGTCTCCAGACAGGGGACACCGGGGAGCTGTTTTTT
-	-	TRBV5-6	TRBJ2-3	CASSLAGIITDTQYF	TGTGCCAGCAGCTTGGCAGGGATAATCACAGATACGCAGTATTTT
few	TRBD2	TRBV6-1	TRBJ2-5	CASRVLAGGETQYF	TGTGCCAGCAGGGTACTAGCGGGGGGCGAGACCCAGTACTTC
-	TRBD2	TRBV7-9	TRBJ2-7	CASSGWGGPSYEQYF	TGTGCCAGCAGCGGCTGGGGGGGACCCTCCTACGAGCAGTACTTC
-	-	TRBV29-1	TRBJ2-1	CSETERNEQFF	TGCAGCGAAACAGAGAGAAATGAGCAGTTCTTC
once	TRBD1	TRBV5-1	TRBJ2-3	CASSFRGQAFREDTQYF	TGCGCCAGCAGCTTTCGGGGACAGGCCTTCCGGGAGGATACGCAGTATTTT
-	TRBD2	TRBV4-2	TRBJ2-1	CASSQLGLAGGRGYNEQFF	TGTGCCAGCAGCCAACTAGGACTAGCGGGGGGTCGGGGGTACAATGAGCAGTTCTTC
few	TRBD1	TRBV10-3	TRBJ2-7	CAISRGPTYEQYF	TGTGCCATCAGCAGGGGGCCCACCTACGAGCAGTACTTC
few	TRBD2	TRBV9	TRBJ2-3	CASSVESGRYRGTDTQYF	TGTGCCAGCAGCGTAGAAAGCGGGAGGTATCGGGGCACAGATACGCAGTATTTT
-	-	TRBV7-2	TRBJ1-5	CASSLSGGKGSGQPQHF	TGTGCCAGCAGCTTAAGTGGAGGGAAGGGGTCTGGTCAGCCCCAGCATTTT
-	-	TRBV9	TRBJ2-3	CASSSRRALSTDTQYF	TGTGCCAGCAGTTCCCGGCGGGCCCTAAGCACAGATACGCAGTATTTT
-	TRBD1	TRBV10-2	TRBJ1-1	CASRGTGAVTEAFF	TGCGCCAGCAGAGGGACAGGGGCGGTTACTGAAGCTTTCTTT
-	TRBD1	TRBV9	TRBJ2-1	CASSVEGAKINEQFF	TGTGCCAGCAGCGTAGAGGGGGCGAAAATCAATGAGCAGTTCTTC
few	-	TRBV6-1	TRBJ2-3	CASSELAGRHTQYF	TGTGCCAGCAGTGAATTGGCTGGGAGGCATACGCAGTATTTT
once	TRBD2	TRBV5-4	TRBJ2-3	CASSPAGLANTDAQYF	TGTGCCAGCAGCCCAGCGGGACTAGCGAACACAGATGCGCAGTATTTT
-	-	TRBV30	TRBJ1-2	CAWDWATANYGYTF	TGTGCCTGGGACTGGGCGACAGCTAACTATGGCTACACCTTC
-	-	TRBV10-3	TRBJ2-7	CAISVWGQREGGKSQQYF	TGTGCCATCAGTGTTTGGGGACAGAGAGAGGGGGGAAAGTCGCAGCAGTACTTC
-	TRBD1	TRBV18	TRBJ2-5	CASSPLTGLGETQYF	TGTGCCAGCTCACCTCTGACAGGGCTCGGGGAGACCCAGTACTTC
-	TRBD1	TRBV10-3	TRBJ1-1	CAISRQGDTEAFF	TGTGCCATCAGTCGACAGGGGGACACTGAAGCTTTCTTT
-	-	TRBV30	TRBJ1-4	CAWSVQGGVEKLFF	TGTGCCTGGAGTGTACAAGGGGGGGTTGAAAAACTGTTTTTT
-	TRBD2	TRBV29-1	TRBJ2-1	CIGGALGEQFF	TGCATCGGGGGGGCCTTAGGGGAGCAGTTCTTC
-	TRBD1	TRBV18	TRBJ2-6	CASSPGTGPSGANVLTF	TGTGCCAGCTCACCCGGGACAGGGCCCTCTGGGGCCAACGTCCTGACTTTC
-	-	TRBV5-6	TRBJ1-3	CASSLGELRLSGNTIYF	TGTGCCAGCAGCTTGGGGGAGCTACGTCTCTCTGGAAACACCATATATTTT